This T cell receptor (beta chain) was recorded in a study of T cells in Graves' hyperthyroidism and ophthalmopathy. Germline V gene sequence: CDR1 SSHAT, CDR2 FNYEAQ (reference sequence). The CDR3 is 16 amino acids. Researchers amplified the TCR beta CDR3 regions from RNA transcripts. A set of HTBI primers served as the primers for a first-round RT-PCR of the TCR CDR3. TCRdb re-called the multiplex PCR reads through MiXCR, storing one row per CDR3 protein. The table has hundreds of thousands of distinct CDR3 sequences, around 22% seen once. This clonotype was detected ten times or more. The junction does not match germline at one end; this may be a read error.

This clonotype originated in a man aged 25 to 40 with Graves' ophthalmopathy. The V call is TRBV7-7, the J call TRBJ2-7; the D call may be TRBD1 or TRBD2 (6 bases each). What was sequenced was blood. For the CDR3, the DNA is TGTGCTAGCAGCTTAGCGTCGGGGGCCCAGGGCTACGAGCAGTACTTC. Encoded protein: CASSLASGAQGYEQYF.